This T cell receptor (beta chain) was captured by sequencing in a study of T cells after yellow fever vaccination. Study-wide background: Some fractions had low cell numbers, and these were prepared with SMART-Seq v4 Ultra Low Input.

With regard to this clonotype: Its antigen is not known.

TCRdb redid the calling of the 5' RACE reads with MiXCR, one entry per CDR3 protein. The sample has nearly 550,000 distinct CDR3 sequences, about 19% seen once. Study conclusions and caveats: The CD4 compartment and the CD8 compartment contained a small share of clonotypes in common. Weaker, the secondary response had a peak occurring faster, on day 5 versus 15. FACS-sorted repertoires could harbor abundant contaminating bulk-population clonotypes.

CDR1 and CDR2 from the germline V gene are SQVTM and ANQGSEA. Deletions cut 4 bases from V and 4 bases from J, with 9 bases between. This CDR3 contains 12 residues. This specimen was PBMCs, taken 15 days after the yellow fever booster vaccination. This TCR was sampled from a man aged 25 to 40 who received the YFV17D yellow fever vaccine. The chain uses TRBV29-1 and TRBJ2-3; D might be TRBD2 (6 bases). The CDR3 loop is CSVGSGADTQYF. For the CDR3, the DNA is TGCAGCGTTGGGTCGGGGGCAGATACGCAGTATTTT.